This TCR beta chain came from a study of blood T cells in healthy people across ages. A minimum of 7 million PBMCs was isolated per sample. This clonotype was seen ten or more times. V trimming: 6 bases; J trimming: 4 bases; junction bases outside the gene matches: 3. This CDR3 has 12 residues. The germline CDR1 and CDR2 sequences are DFQATT and SNEGSKA (reference sequence). Primers used in a second PCR of about 6 to 11 cycles were a sample-barcoded 5' primer and a J-beta primer mix. The study obtained at least 3 million CDR3-containing paired-end reads from every sample. MiXCR, run by TCRdb on the 5' RACE reads, gives a single entry per CDR3 protein. Of under 1 million distinct CDR3 sequences listed, under 55% are singletons.

The material sequenced was blood. This receptor was taken from a man in his 60s in good health. This chain links TRBV20-1 with TRBJ1-2; 9 positions agree with TRBD1. The CDR3 bases are TGCAGTGCCGGGACAGGGACCTATGGCTACACCTTC. Protein sequence: CSAGTGTYGYTF.